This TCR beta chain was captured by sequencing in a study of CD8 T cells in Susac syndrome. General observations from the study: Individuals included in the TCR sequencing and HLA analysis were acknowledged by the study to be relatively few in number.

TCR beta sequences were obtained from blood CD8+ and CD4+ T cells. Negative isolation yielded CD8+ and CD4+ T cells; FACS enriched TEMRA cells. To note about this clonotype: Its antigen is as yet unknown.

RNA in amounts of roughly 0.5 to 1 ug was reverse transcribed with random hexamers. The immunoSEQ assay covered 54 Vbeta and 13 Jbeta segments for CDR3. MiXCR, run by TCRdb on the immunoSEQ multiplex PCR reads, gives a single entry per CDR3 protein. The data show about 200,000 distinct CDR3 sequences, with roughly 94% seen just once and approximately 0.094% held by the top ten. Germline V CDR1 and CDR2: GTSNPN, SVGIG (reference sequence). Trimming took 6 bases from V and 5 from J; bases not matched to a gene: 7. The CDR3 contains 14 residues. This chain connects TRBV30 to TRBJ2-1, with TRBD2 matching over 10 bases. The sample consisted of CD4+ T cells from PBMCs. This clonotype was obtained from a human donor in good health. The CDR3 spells CACELAGENNEQFF. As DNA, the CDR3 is TGTGCCTGCGAGCTAGCGGGAGAGAACAATGAGCAGTTCTTC.